These T cell receptor beta chains were read from a single sample in a study of cytomegalovirus exposure and HLA in healthy donors. TCRdb's copy holds only in-frame clones and misses some; the assay was immunoSEQ multiplex PCR. The sample contains more than 85,000 clones, around 77% of which appear only once. The material sequenced was PBMCs. The receptors were sampled from a female donor in good health and CMV-seronegative. Each CDR3 is given with its conserved first and last residue. D genes are given only for firm matches. Expanded clones are given a class, and other clones once, few, many or no size at all.

TRBJ1-4 15 - - TRBV15 TGTGCCACCAGCAGAGATCCAGGCGATAGGGAAAAACTGTTTTTT CATSRDPGDREKLFF
TRBJ2-5 13 - - TRBV10-3 TGTGCCATCAGTGGGGGAGCCCGGGAGACCCAGTACTTC CAISGGARETQYF
TRBJ1-6 16 - - TRBV13 TGTGCCAGCAGATACGGACAGAGGTCCTATAATTCACCCCTCCACTTT CASRYGQRSYNSPLHF
TRBJ1-1 16 - few TRBV11-2 TGTGCCAGCAGCTTAGAATACAGGGTTTTCGGTACTGAAGCTTTCTTT CASSLEYRVFGTEAFF
TRBJ1-1 14 - - TRBV7-6 TGTGCCAGCAGCATGAACCGAGGGAACACTGAAGCTTTCTTT CASSMNRGNTEAFF
TRBJ1-5 19 TRBD1 - TRBV28 TGTGCCAGCAGTTTATGGTTCGACCGGGACAGAAATAGCAATCAGCCCCAGCATTTT CASSLWFDRDRNSNQPQHF
TRBJ2-7 17 TRBD2 - TRBV28 TGTGCCAGCAGCCCTCCCCGAGGACTAGCGGGGGACTACGAGCAGTACTTC CASSPPRGLAGDYEQYF
TRBJ2-7 15 - few TRBV6-1 TGTGCCAGCAGGGTGGACTCGGCGGTAGCCTACGAGCAGTACTTC CASRVDSAVAYEQYF
TRBJ1-1 13 - - TRBV6-1 TGTGCCAGCAGGTCACAGGCGAACACTGAAGCTTTCTTT CASRSQANTEAFF
TRBJ1-4 14 TRBD1 - TRBV19 TGTGCCAGTAAGGACGGACAGGGTATTGAAAAACTGTTTTTT CASKDGQGIEKLFF
TRBJ2-1 15 TRBD2 - TRBV6-6 TGTGCCAGCAGACCTGCCCCGGGGGGGGCCAATGAGCAGTTCTTC CASRPAPGGANEQFF
TRBJ2-4 19 TRBD2 - TRBV5-6 TGTGCCAGCAGCTTGAACCCGAGCGGGGGGAACCCATTCAAAAACATTCAGTACTTC CASSLNPSGGNPFKNIQYF
TRBJ1-3 14 - - TRBV6-5 TGTGCCAGCAGGGGGCTGGAGATAGTCAACACCATATATTTT CASRGLEIVNTIYF
TRBJ2-5 13 - - TRBV6-6 TGTGCCAGCAGTGTACCAGGGGAAGAGACCCAGTACTTC CASSVPGEETQYF
TRBJ2-5 15 TRBD1 once TRBV6-4 TGTGCCAGCAGTGAAGGACAGGGGGCGGGTGAGACCCAGTACTTC CASSEGQGAGETQYF
TRBJ2-1 15 TRBD2 once TRBV5-1 TGCGCCAGCGGATCACTAGCGGGGGATCACAATGAGCAGTTCTTC CASGSLAGDHNEQFF
TRBJ2-7 16 TRBD1 - TRBV7-8 TGTGCCAGCAGCTTAGTGCCCGACAGGGTGCCCCGCGAGCAGTACTTC CASSLVPDRVPREQYF
TRBJ1-4 16 TRBD1 - TRBV6-4 TGTGCCAGCGCCGGGACAGTCAGTCAGTCTAATGAAAAACTGTTTTTT CASAGTVSQSNEKLFF
TRBJ1-1 15 - - TRBV5-1 TGCGCCAGCAGCATTATGACAGGCATGAACACTGAAGCTTTCTTT CASSIMTGMNTEAFF
TRBJ2-1 15 TRBD2 - TRBV28 TGTGCCAGCAGACTGGCGGGAGGGGGCTGGGATGAGCAGTTCTTC CASRLAGGGWDEQFF
TRBJ2-7 13 - - TRBV9 TGTGCCAGCAGCGGGGGTATAGGGGCCGAGCAGTACTTC CASSGGIGAEQYF
TRBJ2-2 16 TRBD2 - TRBV5-1 TGCGCCAGCAGCTTGGAAGGCGGGGGGCAGGCCGGGGAGCTGTTTTTT CASSLEGGGQAGELFF
TRBJ1-1 12 - - TRBV30 TGTGCCTGGAGGGACACCTCCACTGAAGCTTTCTTT CAWRDTSTEAFF
TRBJ2-7 16 TRBD1 - TRBV6-5 TGTGCCAGCAGTTACCGGGTGACAGGGGTATTACACGAGCAGTACTTC CASSYRVTGVLHEQYF
TRBJ2-3 16 - once TRBV7-2 TGTGCCAGCAGCTCTAGGTCCGGACAGACCACAGATACGCAGTATTTT CASSSRSGQTTDTQYF
TRBJ2-7 15 TRBD1 - TRBV5-1 TGCGCCAGCAGCCCCGGGACAGCCCATTTCTACGAGCAGTACTTC CASSPGTAHFYEQYF
TRBJ1-5 15 TRBD1 - TRBV7-9 TGTGCCAGCAGCTCCTACTCGGACAGGGGGCAGCCCCAGCATTTT CASSSYSDRGQPQHF
TRBJ2-7 15 TRBD2 few TRBV4-3 TGCGCCAGCAGCCAAGAACTAGCGGGAGTAGTGGAGCAGTACTTC CASSQELAGVVEQYF
TRBJ2-1 15 TRBD2 - TRBV6-1 TGTGCCAGCAGTTCCGGGACTAGCGGGAGAGATGAGCAGTTCTTC CASSSGTSGRDEQFF
TRBJ1-1 15 - - TRBV11-2 TGTGCCAGCAGCTCTTATGACACTGGGAACACTGAAGCTTTCTTT CASSSYDTGNTEAFF
TRBJ1-2 13 - - TRBV9 TGTGCCAGCAGCGTCCATTCGGAGGTTGGCTACACCTTC CASSVHSEVGYTF
TRBJ2-3 14 - once TRBV7-8 TGTGCCAGCAGCCCCTACGGGGTTGGAGATACGCAGTATTTT CASSPYGVGDTQYF
TRBJ1-1 16 - once TRBV27 TGTGCCAGCAGCCCTCTTCTCGCGGGACTGAACACTGAAGCTTTCTTT CASSPLLAGLNTEAFF
TRBJ2-7 14 - - TRBV5-1 TGCGCCAGCAGCTTGGAAGGCGGAACCTACGAGCAGTACTTC CASSLEGGTYEQYF
TRBJ2-4 13 - once TRBV29-1 TGCAGCGTTGTGGGGGGATCCAAAAACATTCAGTACTTC CSVVGGSKNIQYF
TRBJ2-3 14 - - TRBV19 TGTGCCAGTAGCCTCGTGAGAGGCACAGATACGCAGTATTTT CASSLVRGTDTQYF